This T cell receptor beta chain was documented in a study of T cells after posttransplantation cyclophosphamide. A marrow graft followed busulfan-fludarabine conditioning, with cyclophosphamide on days +3 and +4. Assay used: immunoSEQ multiplex PCR; TCRdb lists only in-frame clones, some missing. The sample counts about 14,000 clones, none seen once; the ten largest own more than 20%. This clone was observed at least ten times. The antigen is unknown. Broader study findings: Blood and skin or GI T cell repertoires showed limited TRB overlap. Recipient CMV seropositivity and CMV reactivation strongly tracked TRB clonality.

The CDR3 has 15 residues. V lost 4 bases and J lost 2, with 12 bases in between. CDR1 SEHNR and CDR2 FQNEAQ come from the germline V gene (reference sequence). The sequencing here drew on PBMCs, taken around 1,100 days after allogeneic stem cell transplant with posttransplant cyclophosphamide. This chain uses TRBV7-9 with TRBJ1-5; TRBD1 might be the D (5 bases). The sequence was collected from a female patient in her forties or fifties who received an allogeneic stem cell transplant from a related donor, was CMV-positive, and had no GVHD. Some T cells may be graft donor cells. The CDR3 sequence is CASSSAGRGNQPQHF. Here the CDR3 DNA reads TGTGCCAGCAGCTCCGCTGGCAGGGGCAATCAGCCCCAGCATTTT.